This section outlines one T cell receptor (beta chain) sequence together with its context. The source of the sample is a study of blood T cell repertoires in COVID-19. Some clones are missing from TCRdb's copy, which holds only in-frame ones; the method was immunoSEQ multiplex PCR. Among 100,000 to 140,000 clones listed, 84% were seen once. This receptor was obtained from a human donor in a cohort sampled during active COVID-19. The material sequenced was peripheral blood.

The DNA of the CDR3 is TGTGCCAGCAGCTTGGGGCCTCTGGGTGAGCAGTTCTTC. Amino acids: CASSLGPLGEQFF. V is TRBV7-9 and J is TRBJ2-1; D possibly corresponds to TRBD1 (5 bases). This CDR3 contains 13 residues. Trimming left V 3 bases short and J 9 bases short, with 12 bases between. Germline V CDR1 and CDR2: SEHNR, FQNEAQ (reference sequence).